Listed below are T cell receptor beta chains from one sample, sequenced in a study of T cells in Graves' hyperthyroidism and ophthalmopathy. TCRdb re-derived calls from the multiplex PCR reads in MiXCR, one entry per CDR3 protein. The top ten hold around 50% of the sample, which has 300,000 to 400,000 distinct CDR3 sequences, 21% seen once. Sequenced: blood. These receptors all stem from a woman aged 50 to 60 with Graves' hyperthyroidism. CDR3s include the opening cysteine and the closing phenylalanine or tryptophan. D genes are given only for firm matches.

D	V	J	CDR3
-	TRBV20-1	TRBJ1-1	CSAATVNTEAFF
TRBD2	TRBV11-2	TRBJ2-1	CASSIAGNYNEQFF
-	TRBV4-1	TRBJ1-5	CASSQERSVNQPQHF
-	TRBV6-2/TRBV6-3	TRBJ1-1	CASSETAVNTEAFF
-	TRBV11-2	TRBJ2-3	CASSSSADTQYF
TRBD2	TRBV20-1	TRBJ2-3	CSARSALAGFTDTQYF
-	TRBV18	TRBJ2-3	CASSPPVMFTDTQYF
-	TRBV5-8	TRBJ1-5	CAGSDRNGRPRVPQHF
-	TRBV20-1	TRBJ1-4	CSARDLGGGNEKLFF
TRBD2	TRBV11-2	TRBJ2-3	CASSLLAGGLIDTQYF
TRBD2	TRBV28	TRBJ2-1	CASSSPTSGTYNEQFF
TRBD2	TRBV20-1	TRBJ2-3	CSAHPTLAGSTDTQYF
-	TRBV20-1	TRBJ2-3	CSARESMRLSTDTQYF
-	TRBV11-2	TRBJ1-1	CASTPGFLGTEAFF
-	TRBV20-1	TRBJ1-2	CSARDYRRMNYGYTF
TRBD1	TRBV18	TRBJ1-1	CASKPGGNTEAFF
TRBD2	TRBV12-5	TRBJ2-5	CASGPGLAGEETQYF
-	TRBV6-1	TRBJ2-1	CASSGQPGRQFF
-	TRBV19	TRBJ2-7	CASSSKYEQYF
-	TRBV12-5	TRBJ1-5	CASGLGTNQPQHF
-	TRBV6-1	TRBJ2-1	CASSGLGGNEQFF
-	TRBV7-2	TRBJ2-1	CASSLPGAGPRGEQFF
TRBD1	TRBV3-1	TRBJ2-7	CASSRQGRLYEQYF
-	TRBV5-8	TRBJ1-4	CASSPGSFNEKLFF
-	TRBV7-3	TRBJ2-3	CASSFSWPDTQYF
-	TRBV20-1	TRBJ1-5	CSASYSNQPQHF
-	TRBV28	TRBJ1-2	CASSTNYGYTF
TRBD2	TRBV6-2/TRBV6-3	TRBJ2-1	CASSLGIAGARYNEQFF
-	TRBV19	TRBJ2-7	CASSVSRSYEQYF
-	TRBV2	TRBJ1-1	CASSEGGLGEAFF
-	TRBV29-1	TRBJ1-2	CSVVARNYGYTF
-	TRBV28	TRBJ2-7	CASSLHTIPYEQYF
-	TRBV5-8	TRBJ2-1	CASSRPFRTYNEQFF
TRBD1	TRBV6-2/TRBV6-3	TRBJ1-2	CASSPTGDGYGYTF
-	TRBV7-9	TRBJ2-4	CASSFGGSIKNIQYF
-	TRBV5-1	TRBJ1-5	CASSIGTHSNQPQHF
TRBD2	TRBV27	TRBJ2-5	CASSFGGEGTQYF
-	TRBV7-9	TRBJ2-3	CASLRGTDTQYF
-	TRBV12-3/TRBV12-4	TRBJ1-5	CASSLAIGQGTISPQHF
-	TRBV20-1	TRBJ1-3	CSAGTTGNTIYF
-	TRBV30	TRBJ1-2	CAWSDRLYGYTF